This T cell receptor beta chain originates from a study of blood T cell repertoires in COVID-19. The wider study: T cells, B-cell-depleted T cells, or PBMCs supplied cDNA or gDNA.

Measured with immunoSEQ multiplex PCR; TCRdb has only the in-frame clones, and not every one. The data show some 250,000 clones, 84% seen once. Germline assignment: CDR1 MNHEY and CDR2 SVGEGT. V shed 2 bases and J 1 base; nucleotides not matched to a gene: 2. The CDR3 has 15 residues. Material for sequencing was peripheral blood. The sequence came from a man aged 45-60 years with active or convalescent COVID-19. The chain has TRBV6-2 or TRBV6-3 and TRBJ2-5, with 9 bases matching TRBD2. The CDR3 region has the DNA TGTGCCAGCAGTTACCCGACTAGCGGCCAAGAGACCCAGTACTTC. This encodes CASSYPTSGQETQYF.